This T cell receptor beta chain was recovered during a study of blood T cells in healthy people across ages. Then a second PCR, running roughly 6 to 11 cycles, was carried out with a sample-barcoded 5' primer and a J-beta primer mix. A template-switch adaptor containing 12 random nucleotides labeled each cDNA molecule. Paired-end reads containing CDR3 totaled no fewer than 3 million for each sample. TCRdb re-called the 5' RACE reads through MiXCR, storing one row per CDR3 protein. The repertoire holds about 1.4 million distinct CDR3 sequences, approximately 59% seen once, with about 6.3% in the top ten. Healthy Caucasian individuals from Russia aged about 6 to 100 were enrolled as donors. The CDR3 spans 13 residues. Germline V gene sequence: CDR1 DFQATT, CDR2 SNEGSKA (reference sequence). Deletions cut 3 bases from V and 10 bases from J, with 13 bases between.

The sequencing input was blood. The sequence was collected from a man aged 18 to 30 in good health. This chain uses TRBV20-1 with TRBJ1-6; no clear D gene. The CDR3 coding sequence is TGCAGTGCTAGCGTGGGCAGAACCTCACCCCTCCACTTT. It encodes CSASVGRTSPLHF.